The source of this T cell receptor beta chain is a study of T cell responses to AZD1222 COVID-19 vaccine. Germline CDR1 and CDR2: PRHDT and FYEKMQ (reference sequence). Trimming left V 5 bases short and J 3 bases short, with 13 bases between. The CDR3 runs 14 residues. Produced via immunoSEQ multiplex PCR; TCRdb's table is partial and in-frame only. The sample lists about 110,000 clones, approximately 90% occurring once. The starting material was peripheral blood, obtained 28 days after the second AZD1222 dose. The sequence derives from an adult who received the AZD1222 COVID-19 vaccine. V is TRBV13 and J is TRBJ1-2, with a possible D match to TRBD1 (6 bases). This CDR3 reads CASSHRGRYYGYTF. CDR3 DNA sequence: TGTGCCAGCAGCCATAGGGGGAGGTACTATGGCTACACCTTC.